This T cell receptor (beta chain) was sequenced during a study of blood T cell repertoires in COVID-19. The CDR3 is made up of 13 amino acids. Germline CDR1 reads SQVTM; CDR2 reads ANQGSEA. V lost 8 bases and J 7 bases, leaving 18 bases between the germline ends. The protocol was immunoSEQ multiplex PCR, while the TCRdb copy is restricted to in-frame clones and leaves out a portion. This sample has around 200,000 clones, with approximately 87% found just once. This TCR derives from an older man with active or convalescent COVID-19. This chain links TRBV29-1 with TRBJ2-1, with D unclear. Material for sequencing was peripheral blood. The CDR3 DNA reads TGCAGCCTCCCATGGCACGACGGGAATGAGCAGTTCTTC. The encoded protein is CSLPWHDGNEQFF.